Below, 10 T cell receptor beta chains from the same sample are listed, as sequenced in a study of OX40 agonist ivuxolimab in advanced cancers. The repertoire was sequenced with immunoSEQ multiplex PCR; TCRdb's copy has only in-frame clones and lacks some. The sample carries around 50,000 clones, around 85% recorded once. Sequencing was performed on CD4+ or CD8+ T cells sorted from blood, taken in a trial of the OX40 agonist ivuxolimab. Receptors were obtained from an adult with an advanced solid tumor such as melanoma, head and neck, liver or kidney cancer.

CDR3 residues: CASSLGGAYEQFF. In DNA form, the CDR3 reads TGTGCCAGCAGCTTAGGCGGGGCCTATGAGCAGTTCTTC. The J gene is TRBJ2-1, the V gene TRBV13; D might be TRBD1 or TRBD2, each matching 5 bases. This CDR3 has 13 residues. Germline CDR1 is PRHDT and CDR2 is FYEKMQ (reference sequence). Trimming left V 0 bases short and J 8 bases short, with 8 bases between.

The chain has TRBV7-9 and TRBJ2-1; TRBD1 agrees at 8 bases. The CDR3 has 16 amino acids. From germline, CDR1 is SEHNR and CDR2 FQNEAQ (reference sequence). V shed 5 bases and J 7 bases; nucleotides not matched to a gene: 13. The CDR3 nucleotides read TGTGCCAGCAGCCAAGAATTAGGACAGGGTGAGAATGAGCAGTTCTTC. Amino acids: CASSQELGQGENEQFF.

V is TRBV4-1 and J is TRBJ1-1; D is perhaps TRBD1 (6 bases). The CDR3 loop spans 15 amino acids. Trimming stripped 0 bases from V and 4 bases from J, with 12 bases between. The germline V gene encodes CDR1 MGHRA and CDR2 YSYEKL. CDR3 sequence reads: CASSQDQGGGTEAFF. The CDR3 coding sequence is TGCGCCAGCAGCCAAGATCAAGGGGGTGGCACTGAAGCTTTCTTT.

This clone was seen a handful of times. The genes are TRBV9 and TRBJ1-1; 8 positions match TRBD1. V lost 3 bases, J lost 3 bases, and 10 bases stayed unmatched. The germline CDR1 and CDR2 sequences are SGDLS and YYNGEE. CDR3 length: 16 residues. The CDR3 bases are TGTGCCAGCAGCGGAGGACAGGGTAGGGTGGACACTGAAGCTTTCTTT. Amino acids: CASSGGQGRVDTEAFF.

The chain links TRBV9 to TRBJ1-1, with a weak D call TRBD1 (6 bases). V was trimmed by 3 bases and J by 4 bases, leaving 13 bases between them. CDR1 and CDR2 (germline): SGDLS, YYNGEE. The CDR3 consists of 14 residues. The CDR3 DNA is TGTGCCAGCAGCGAGGGGGGGCAGTTCACTGAAGCTTTCTTT. This gives the protein CASSEGGQFTEAFF.

The gene calls are TRBV7-9 and TRBJ1-4; D gene uncertain. The CDR3 is made up of 11 amino acids. Germline CDR1 reads SEHNR; CDR2 reads FQNEAQ (reference sequence). Trimming stripped 1 base from V and 13 bases from J, with 7 bases between. The CDR3 region is CASSLGESLFF. The CDR3 nucleotides read TGTGCCAGCAGCTTAGGGGAGTCACTGTTTTTT. The full variable domain, its missing parts supplied by reference TRBV7-9 and TRBJ1-4, is DTGVSQNPRHKITKRGQNVTFRCDPISEHNRLYWYRQTLGQGPEFLTYFQNEAQLEKSRLLSDRFSAERPKGSFSTLEIQRTEQGDSAMYLCASSLGESLFFGSGTQLSVL.

This chain links TRBV27 with TRBJ2-7; D is possibly TRBD2 (5 bases). There are 16 residues in the CDR3. CDR1 is MNHEY, CDR2 SMNVEV, per germline (reference sequence). Trimming removed 10 bases from V and 1 base from J, with 23 bases in between. The CDR3 spells CATNPDAGTTSYEQYV. The CDR3 region has the DNA TGTGCCACCAACCCCGACGCGGGTACCACTTCCTACGAGCAGTACGTC.

V and J are TRBV19 and TRBJ2-7; D may be TRBD1 or TRBD2 (5 bases each). CDR1 is LNHDA, CDR2 SQIVND, per germline (reference sequence). The CDR3 totals 13 residues. The V gene lost 6 bases and the J gene lost 2 bases, with 11 bases spanning the gap. CDR3 residues: CASSPGLTYEQYF. CDR3 DNA: TGTGCCAGTAGCCCGGGGCTTACCTACGAGCAGTACTTC.

The rearrangement joins TRBV7-8 to TRBJ2-1, with TRBD2 matching over 10 bases. Looked up from germline, CDR1 is SGHVS and CDR2 is FQNEAQ. V gave up 0 bases and J gave up 7 bases; unmatched junction bases: 12. CDR3 length equals 18 residues. This CDR3 is CASSLARAAGGTSNEQFF. For the CDR3, the DNA is TGTGCCAGCAGCTTAGCAAGGGCAGCGGGGGGGACCAGTAATGAGCAGTTCTTC.

The V and J genes are TRBV2 and TRBJ2-5; 7 bases fit TRBD2. The tail of the sequence fits TRBJ2-7 better, so the J call may be wrong. Germline assignment: CDR1 SNHLY and CDR2 FYNNEI. The CDR3 covers 14 residues. The CDR3 nucleotides are TGTGCCAGCGAAGAGAGCGGGGTGCTCTACGAGCAGTACTTC. Its protein is CASEESGVLYEQYF.